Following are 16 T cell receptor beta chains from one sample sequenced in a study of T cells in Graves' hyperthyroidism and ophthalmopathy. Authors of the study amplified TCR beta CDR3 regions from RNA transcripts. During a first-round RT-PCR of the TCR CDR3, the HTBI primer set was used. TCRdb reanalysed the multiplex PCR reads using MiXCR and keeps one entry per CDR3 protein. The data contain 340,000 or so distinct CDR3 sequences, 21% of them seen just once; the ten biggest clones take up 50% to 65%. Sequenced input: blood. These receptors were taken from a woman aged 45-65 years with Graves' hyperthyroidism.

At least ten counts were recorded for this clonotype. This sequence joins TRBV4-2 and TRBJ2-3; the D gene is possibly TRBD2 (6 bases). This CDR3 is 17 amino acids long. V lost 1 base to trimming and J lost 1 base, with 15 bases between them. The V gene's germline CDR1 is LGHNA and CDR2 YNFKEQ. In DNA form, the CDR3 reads TGTGCCAGCAGCCAAGGCGTCCGGGGGACGCGCACAGATACGCAGTATTTT. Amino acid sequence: CASSQGVRGTRTDTQYF.

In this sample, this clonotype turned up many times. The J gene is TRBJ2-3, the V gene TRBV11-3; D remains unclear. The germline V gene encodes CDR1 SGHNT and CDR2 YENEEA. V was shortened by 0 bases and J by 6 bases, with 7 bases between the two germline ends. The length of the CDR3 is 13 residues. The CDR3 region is CASSLDQRDTQYF. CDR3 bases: TGTGCCAGCAGCTTAGACCAGCGTGATACGCAGTATTTT.

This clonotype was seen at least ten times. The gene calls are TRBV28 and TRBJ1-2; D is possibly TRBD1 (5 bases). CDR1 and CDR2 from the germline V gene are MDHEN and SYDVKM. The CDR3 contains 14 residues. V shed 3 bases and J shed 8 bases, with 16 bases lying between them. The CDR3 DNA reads TGTGCCAGCAGTTTTTCGGGGACCTTGGGCGGCTACACCTTC. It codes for CASSFSGTLGGYTF.

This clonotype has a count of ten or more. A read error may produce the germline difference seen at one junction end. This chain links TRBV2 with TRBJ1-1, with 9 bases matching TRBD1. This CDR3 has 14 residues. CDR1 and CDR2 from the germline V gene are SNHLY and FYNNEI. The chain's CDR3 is CASRYRGQNTEASF. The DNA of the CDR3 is TGTGCCAGCAGGTACAGGGGGCAGAACACTGAAGCTTCCTTT.

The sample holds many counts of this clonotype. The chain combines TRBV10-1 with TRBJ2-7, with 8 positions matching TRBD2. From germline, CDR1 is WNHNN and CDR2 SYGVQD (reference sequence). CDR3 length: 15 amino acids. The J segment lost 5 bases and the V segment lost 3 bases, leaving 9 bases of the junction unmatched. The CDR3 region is CASSDTGTSPHEQYF. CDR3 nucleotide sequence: TGCGCCAGCAGTGATACCGGGACTAGTCCCCACGAGCAGTACTTC.

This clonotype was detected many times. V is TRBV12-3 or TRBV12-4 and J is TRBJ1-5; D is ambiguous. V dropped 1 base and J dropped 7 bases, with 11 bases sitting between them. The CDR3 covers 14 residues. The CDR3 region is CASSLGTVGQPQHF. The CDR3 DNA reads TGTGCCAGCAGTTTAGGGACGGTCGGGCAGCCCCAGCATTTT.

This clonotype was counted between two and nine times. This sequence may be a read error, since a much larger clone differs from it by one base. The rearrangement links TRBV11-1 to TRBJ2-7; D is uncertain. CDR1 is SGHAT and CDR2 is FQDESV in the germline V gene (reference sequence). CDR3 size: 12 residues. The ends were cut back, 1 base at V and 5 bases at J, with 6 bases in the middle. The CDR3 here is CASSLGGNEQYF. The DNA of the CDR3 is TGTGCCAGCAGCTTAGGTGGAAACGAGCAGTACTTC.

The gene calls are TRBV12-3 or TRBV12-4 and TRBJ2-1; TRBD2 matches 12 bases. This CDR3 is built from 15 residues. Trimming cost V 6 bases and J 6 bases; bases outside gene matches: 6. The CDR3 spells CASSTTSGSFNEQFF. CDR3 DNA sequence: TGTGCCAGCAGCACGACTAGCGGGAGTTTCAATGAGCAGTTCTTC.

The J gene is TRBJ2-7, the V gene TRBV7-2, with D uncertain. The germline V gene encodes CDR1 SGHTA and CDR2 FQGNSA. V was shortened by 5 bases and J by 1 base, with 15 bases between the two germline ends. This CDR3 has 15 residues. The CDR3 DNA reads TGTGCCAGCAGCGCACTCGCGGATGGGTCCTACGAGCAGTACTTC. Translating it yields CASSALADGSYEQYF.

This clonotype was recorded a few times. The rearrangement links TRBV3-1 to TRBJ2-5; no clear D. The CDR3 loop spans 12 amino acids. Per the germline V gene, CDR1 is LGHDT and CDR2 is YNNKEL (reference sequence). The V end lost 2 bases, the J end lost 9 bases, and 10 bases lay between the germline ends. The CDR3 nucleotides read TGTGCCAGCAGCCAAACACTTAATTCCCAGTACTTC. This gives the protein CASSQTLNSQYF.

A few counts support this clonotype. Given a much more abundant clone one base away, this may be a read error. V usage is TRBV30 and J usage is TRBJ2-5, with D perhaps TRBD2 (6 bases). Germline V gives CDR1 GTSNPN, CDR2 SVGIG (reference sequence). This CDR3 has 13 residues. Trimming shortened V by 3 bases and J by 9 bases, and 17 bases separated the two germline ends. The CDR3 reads CAWSSSGRRAQYF. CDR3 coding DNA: TGTGCCTGGAGCTCCTCGGGGCGGAGGGCCCAGTACTTC.

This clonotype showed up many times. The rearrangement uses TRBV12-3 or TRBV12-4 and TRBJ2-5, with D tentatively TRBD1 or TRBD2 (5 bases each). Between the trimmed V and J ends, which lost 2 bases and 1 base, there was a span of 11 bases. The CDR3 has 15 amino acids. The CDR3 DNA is TGTGCCAGCAGTTTAAGGCAAGGGACCCAAGAGACCCAGTACTTC. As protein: CASSLRQGTQETQYF.

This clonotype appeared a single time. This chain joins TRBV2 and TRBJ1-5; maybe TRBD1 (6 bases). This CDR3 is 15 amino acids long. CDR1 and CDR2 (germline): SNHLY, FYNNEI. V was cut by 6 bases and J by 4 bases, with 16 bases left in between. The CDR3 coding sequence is TGTGCCAGCAGCCCTGACAGGTTACCTAATCAGCCCCAGCATTTT. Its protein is CASSPDRLPNQPQHF.

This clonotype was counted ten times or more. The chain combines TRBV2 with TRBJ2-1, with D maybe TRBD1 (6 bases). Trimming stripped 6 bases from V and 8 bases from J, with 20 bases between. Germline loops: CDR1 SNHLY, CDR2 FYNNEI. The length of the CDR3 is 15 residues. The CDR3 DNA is TGTGCCAGCAGACGAGGGGGAAGACTGTTTGATGAGCAGTTCTTC. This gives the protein CASRRGGRLFDEQFF.

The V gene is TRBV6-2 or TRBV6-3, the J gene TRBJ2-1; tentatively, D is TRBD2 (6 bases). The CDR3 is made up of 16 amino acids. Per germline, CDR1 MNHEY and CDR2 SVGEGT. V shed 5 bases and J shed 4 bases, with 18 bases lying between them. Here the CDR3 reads CASSQRRGRLYNEQFF. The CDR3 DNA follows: TGTGCCAGCAGTCAACGACGGGGGAGGCTATACAATGAGCAGTTCTTC.

The CDR3 coding sequence is TGTGCCAGCAGCCCCACCTTGGACAGGGTTGGCGGCTACACCTTC. Its protein product is CASSPTLDRVGGYTF. This chain uses TRBV9 with TRBJ1-2; TRBD1 matches 8 bases. With 4 bases clipped from V and 8 bases from J, the junction kept 13 bases outside the gene matches. Germline V CDR1 and CDR2: SGDLS, YYNGEE. The CDR3 is made up of 15 amino acids.